Many counts were recorded for the clone carrying this T cell receptor (beta chain). Its antigen is currently unknown. CDR3 length: 18 residues. The V end lost 5 bases, the J end lost 1 base, and 21 bases lay between the germline ends. CDR1 DFQATT and CDR2 SNEGSKA come from the germline V gene (reference sequence). Each CDR3 protein gets one entry after TCRdb re-called the 5' RACE reads with MiXCR. The table records about 540,000 distinct CDR3 sequences, more than 9.5% of them present only once. This specimen comes from a study of CD8 T cells in ankylosing spondylitis. Overall study findings and caveats: Before this, some motif variants had been reported in reactive arthritis synovial fluid and blood. A motif of 7 or 8 highly homologous TCR beta variants was seen as apparently characteristic of ankylosing spondylitis blood.

The chain uses TRBV20-1 and TRBJ1-6; no reliable D call. The sequencing input was blood, either unsorted or a sorted T cell fraction (not recorded which). The TCR originated in a male donor with ankylosing spondylitis. DNA of the CDR3: TGCAGTGCTCAGACCGAGGAGGTTCAGTGGTCCTATAATTCACCCCTCCACTTT. As protein: CSAQTEEVQWSYNSPLHF.